This T cell receptor beta chain was found in a study of response to subunit inactivated influenza vaccine listed by TCRdb under 2018. Study-wide context: The study used deep quantitative T cell receptor repertoire profiling to track responses to a trivalent subunit inactivated influenza vaccine.

The germline V gene (reference sequence) gives CDR1 as DFQATT and CDR2 as SNEGSKA. V is pared back by 5 bases and J by 1 base, with 13 bases lying between the germline termini. There are 14 amino acids in the CDR3, from cysteine to phenylalanine inclusive. Only the CDR3 DNA stays, 42 bases, in frame from base 1. With respect to this clonotype: Its antigen specificity is not known. Per-nucleotide qualities are absent, and no much larger clonotype sits a single base away.

Results the study describes overall, beyond this receptor: It was suggested by the authors that each seasonal influenza vaccination may recruit only a limited number of new T cells.

Receptors were amplified or captured by RT-PCR. Sequencing took place on an Illumina HiSeq 2500. TCRdb reworked the public reads: Q25 trimming with fastp, MiXCR clone assembly, productive beta chains retained. Every entry covers one CDR3 protein and lists the most common genes and DNA from its rows. In all, the sample holds roughly 710,000 distinct CDR3 sequences, and about 14% of those were seen once. The ten largest make up approximately 7.6% of the sample. Sequenced here: PBMCs from blood, sampled less than 15 days before vaccination. The clonotype originates from a man aged 50-59 years who received an inactivated influenza vaccine. Donor details come from another sample of the same person, matched by shared clones. The chain employs TRBV20-1 and TRBJ2-3; D gene: possibly TRBD2, on 6 matching bases. The CDR3 reads as follows: CSAHGSGGTDTQYF. The sequence in DNA is TGCAGTGCTCATGGTAGCGGAGGCACAGATACGCAGTATTTT.